These 20 T cell receptor beta chains were all obtained from the same sample, sequenced in a study of blood T cells in healthy people across ages. It was with a sample-barcoded 5' primer and a J-beta primer mix that a second PCR of about 7 to 12 cycles was run. One entry per CDR3 protein, called by TCRdb with MiXCR from the 5' RACE reads. The sample lists over 600,000 distinct CDR3 sequences; about 43% were seen once. Sequencing used blood. Every receptor here comes from a man aged 80 or over in good health.

The chain employs TRBV6-2 or TRBV6-3 and TRBJ1-5; a weak D match, TRBD1 (5 bases). The CDR3 length is 16 residues. The V end was cut by 6 bases, the J end by 0 bases, with 15 bases between. Per the germline V gene, CDR1 is MNHEY and CDR2 is SVGEGT. The CDR3 DNA reads TGTGCCAGCAGAGGGGTGGACCGGTATAGCAATCAGCCCCAGCATTTT. Its translation: CASRGVDRYSNQPQHF.

The chain carries TRBV7-9 and TRBJ2-5; D not certain. Between the trimmed V and J ends, which lost 2 bases and 1 base, there was a span of 11 bases. Germline CDR1 and CDR2: SEHNR and FQNEAQ (reference sequence). The CDR3 contains 15 residues. The CDR3, as DNA: TGTGCCAGCAGCTTATACGTGACATTCCAAGAGACCCAGTACTTC. As protein: CASSLYVTFQETQYF.

The chain joins TRBV10-3 to TRBJ2-3; TRBD1 matches 12 bases. The germline V gene has CDR1 ENHRY and CDR2 SYGVKD. The length of the CDR3 is 14 residues. V was pared by 7 bases and J by 3 bases, with 2 bases of the junction left unmatched. The CDR3 coding sequence is TGTGCCATCATGGGACAGGGGGCAACAGATACGCAGTATTTT. It is translated as CAIMGQGATDTQYF.

This clonotype came up once. The V and J genes are TRBV20-1 and TRBJ2-1, with 9 bases fitting TRBD2. Unmatched junction bases numbered 7, after V lost 3 bases and J lost 7 bases. CDR3 length equals 14 residues. The germline gives CDR1 DFQATT, CDR2 SNEGSKA (reference sequence). CDR3 sequence: CSASVAGDKNEQFF. The DNA for the CDR3 is TGCAGTGCTAGTGTAGCGGGAGATAAAAATGAGCAGTTCTTC.

In this sample, this clonotype turned up a few times. CDR3 coding DNA: TGCGCCAGCAGCCAAGCGACAGGGGGCCGAAACACTGAAGCTTTCTTT. Translated: CASSQATGGRNTEAFF. The rearrangement links TRBV4-3 to TRBJ1-1; 10 nucleotides line up with TRBD1. The CDR3 is made up of 16 amino acids. The J segment lost 2 bases and the V segment lost 1 base, leaving 4 bases of the junction unmatched. CDR1 and CDR2 (germline): LGHNA, YSLEER.

The rearrangement links TRBV20-1 to TRBJ2-3; possible D gene TRBD1, 5 bases. CDR1 DFQATT and CDR2 SNEGSKA come from the germline V gene (reference sequence). V lost 3 bases, J lost 8 bases, and 12 bases lay in between. This CDR3 is 12 amino acids long. The CDR3 coding sequence is TGCAGTGCTAGTCCCGACAGTGTTACGCAGTATTTT. Translating it yields CSASPDSVTQYF.

V is TRBV12-3 or TRBV12-4 and J is TRBJ2-3; D is undetermined. This CDR3 has 12 residues. Trimming took 6 bases from V and 2 from J, leaving 6 bases between them. DNA for the CDR3: TGTGCCAGCAGACACCCCACAGATACGCAGTATTTT. Protein sequence: CASRHPTDTQYF.

This clonotype was found a few times. The J gene is TRBJ2-7, the V gene TRBV20-1; TRBD2 matches at 8 bases. CDR3 length: 12 residues. Germline CDR1 reads DFQATT; CDR2 reads SNEGSKA (reference sequence). With V trimmed by 6 bases and J by 3 bases, 4 bases remained unmatched. The CDR3 DNA sequence: TGCAGTGCCCATAGCGGGATCTACGAGCAGTACTTC. Translation gives CSAHSGIYEQYF.

There are many counts of this clonotype. The rearrangement joins TRBV20-1 to TRBJ2-7; TRBD2 agrees at 12 bases. The CDR3 sequence is 15 residues long. The V gene end was trimmed by 0 bases and the J gene end by 1 base; junction bases not matched to a gene: 1. Germline values: CDR1 DFQATT, CDR2 SNEGSKA (reference sequence). CDR3 sequence (DNA): TGCAGTGCTAGAGAAGGACTAGCGGGATCCTACGAGCAGTACTTC. It translates to CSAREGLAGSYEQYF.

The chain joins TRBV11-2 to TRBJ2-4; the match to TRBD1 covers 9 bases. The assigned J gene may be wrong: the sequence end matches TRBJ2-7 better. The germline gives CDR1 SGHAT, CDR2 FQNNGV. This CDR3 has 14 residues. CDR3 loop: CASSVQGARGEQYF. The CDR3 DNA sequence: TGTGCCAGCAGCGTACAGGGGGCGCGCGGCGAGCAGTACTTC.

This rearrangement joins TRBV4-3 to TRBJ2-2; 9 bases match TRBD1. The germline CDR1 and CDR2 sequences are LGHNA and YSLEER. Germline trimming cut 3 bases from V and 4 bases from J; bases unmatched to any gene: 3. The CDR3 totals 15 residues. The CDR3 loop is CASSQPGQGTGELFF. In nucleotides, the CDR3 is TGCGCCAGCAGCCAGCCGGGACAGGGCACCGGGGAGCTGTTTTTT.

CDR3 DNA: TGCAGTGCTAGTCGCGGGGCCGAGCAGTACTTC. It translates to CSASRGAEQYF. The chain uses TRBV20-1 and TRBJ2-7; D perhaps matches TRBD2 (6 bases). Germline V gives CDR1 DFQATT, CDR2 SNEGSKA (reference sequence). The V and J ends lost 3 bases and 6 bases respectively, with 9 bases between them. The CDR3 has 11 amino acids.

The rearrangement uses TRBV9 and TRBJ2-1, with a possible D match to TRBD1 (5 bases). The assigned J gene may be wrong: the sequence end matches TRBJ2-7 better. The CDR3 is 15 amino acids. From germline, CDR1 is SGDLS and CDR2 YYNGEE. The CDR3 spells CASSVATGSYNEQYF. CDR3 coding DNA: TGTGCCAGCAGCGTAGCTACAGGCTCCTACAATGAGCAGTACTTC.

The chain recombines TRBV7-3 with TRBJ1-1; 8 nucleotides align to TRBD1. There are 17 residues in the CDR3. V shed 6 bases and J 4 bases; nucleotides not matched to a gene: 16. Germline V gives CDR1 SGHTA, CDR2 FQGTGA. The CDR3 region has the DNA TGTGCCAGCAGTCAACAACCGATGGACAGGGCTGGCACTGAAGCTTTCTTT. Residues: CASSQQPMDRAGTEAFF.

CDR3 sequence: CSGIPRVEQFF. CDR3 coding DNA: TGCAGCGGTATTCCCAGGGTTGAGCAGTTCTTC. The chain joins TRBV29-1 to TRBJ2-1; a possible D gene is TRBD1 (5 bases). V was shortened by 7 bases and J by 9 bases, with 13 bases between the two germline ends. The CDR3 consists of 11 residues. Per germline, CDR1 SQVTM and CDR2 ANQGSEA.

V gene TRBV20-1 combines with J gene TRBJ2-1; 9 bases line up with TRBD2. V shed 6 bases, J shed 5 bases, and the junction held 14 bases outside the gene matches. Looked up from germline, CDR1 is DFQATT and CDR2 is SNEGSKA (reference sequence). This CDR3 spans 16 amino acids. The CDR3 sequence: CSANRREGLFHNEQFF. DNA for the CDR3: TGCAGTGCAAATCGGCGGGAGGGCCTCTTCCACAATGAGCAGTTCTTC.

This clonotype appeared many times. The chain couples TRBV29-1 to TRBJ2-5; D remains ambiguous. In germline, CDR1 is SQVTM, CDR2 ANQGSEA. The V and J ends lost 3 bases and 2 bases respectively, with 10 bases between them. The CDR3 contains 13 residues. The CDR3 spells CSVEGRAQETQYF. The CDR3 DNA follows: TGCAGCGTTGAGGGCCGAGCGCAAGAGACCCAGTACTTC.

This clonotype has only a few counts. The V gene is TRBV20-1, the J gene TRBJ1-4, with 7 bases aligning to TRBD1. In germline, CDR1 is DFQATT, CDR2 SNEGSKA (reference sequence). This CDR3 has 14 amino acids. The ends lost 3 bases at V and 3 bases at J; junction bases unmatched: 4. In DNA form, the CDR3 reads TGCAGTGCTAGGCCACAGGGGTCTAATGAAAAACTGTTTTTT. The encoded protein is CSARPQGSNEKLFF.

The table lists this clonotype with a few counts. The chain recombines TRBV7-2 with TRBJ2-5, with TRBD2 matching over 7 bases. This CDR3 region has 14 residues. J lost 13 bases, V lost 0 bases, and 11 bases had no gene match. CDR1 is SGHTA and CDR2 is FQGNSA in the germline V gene. In DNA, the CDR3 is TGTGCCAGCAGCTTAGCGCGACTAGCCGGGGAACTGTACTTC. It specifies CASSLARLAGELYF.

This clonotype was seen only a few times. The chain links TRBV6-2 or TRBV6-3 to TRBJ2-3, with 9 bases lining up with TRBD2. The V segment lost 7 bases and the J segment 5 bases; nucleotides outside the gene matches: 10. This CDR3 is 15 amino acids long. Germline CDR1 is MNHEY and CDR2 is SVGEGT. The CDR3 sequence: CASTYRAGGKDTQYF. As DNA, the CDR3 is TGTGCCAGCACCTACAGAGCGGGAGGCAAAGATACGCAGTATTTT.